This record looks at one TCR beta chain sequence and its context. This sample was included in a study of blood T cell repertoires in COVID-19. Trimming left V 4 bases short and J 4 bases short, with 11 bases between. From germline, CDR1 is SEHNR and CDR2 FQNEAQ (reference sequence). This CDR3 spans 14 amino acids. The authors' processing: Amplification of reference gene primers provided the estimated nucleated cell counts. The protocol was immunoSEQ multiplex PCR, while the TCRdb copy is restricted to in-frame clones and leaves out a portion. V, J and clone size are those of that table, while D and trimming were read from the DNA. This table holds over 110,000 clones, 88% found once.

The rearrangement links TRBV7-9 to TRBJ1-5, with D possibly being TRBD1 (6 bases). The source material was peripheral blood. The receptor was isolated from a human donor in a cohort sampled during active COVID-19. This chain's CDR3 is CASSSPDSNQPQHF. CDR3 in DNA: TGTGCCAGCAGCTCCCCGGACAGTAATCAGCCCCAGCATTTT.